This T cell receptor beta chain derives from a study of control samples from healthy donors and cancer patients. The V segment lost 3 bases and the J segment 3 bases; nucleotides outside the gene matches: 2. The CDR3 extends over 14 amino acids. Looked up from germline, CDR1 is SGHKS and CDR2 is YYEKEE (reference sequence). Data came from immunoSEQ multiplex PCR; TCRdb stores just in-frame clones and leaves some out. Among some 74,000 clones, about 88% were seen once, and the ten largest hold 4.5% to 6%. This clonotype was obtained from a woman aged 50 to 65 in good health. The chain recombines TRBV5-5 with TRBJ2-1, with TRBD1 matching 8 bases. The sample consisted of blood. The CDR3 DNA reads TGTGCCAGCAGCTCGACAGGGGTCTACAATGAGCAGTTCTTC. It translates to CASSSTGVYNEQFF.